This TCR beta chain appears in the sequencing data of a study of blood T cells in healthy people across ages. Regarding the study as a whole: Roughly linear declines in TCR beta diversity per million T cells occurred with age.

Using a J-beta primer mix together with a sample-barcoded 5' primer, a second PCR was run for roughly 7 to 11 cycles. The authors tagged each cDNA molecule using a template-switch adaptor with 12 random nucleotides. TCRdb recomputed calls from the 5' RACE reads with MiXCR, one row per CDR3 protein. Of about 840,000 distinct CDR3 sequences in the sample, almost 30% were seen once. This clonotype has a single count. Its antigen remains unidentified. Mismatch with germline at one junction end may stem from a read error. In terms of origin and age, donors were healthy Caucasian individuals from Russia aged about 6 to 90. These data are also associated with another study on T cells of mothers and their children. That report notes: In related and unrelated pairs alike, thymic selection shapes TCR recombination output, with inherited differences minor.

The sequence was obtained from a woman aged 40 to 49 in good health. The sequencing sample was made of blood.

CDR3 amino acids: CVSSVESRGGYTF. As DNA, the CDR3 is TGTGTCAGCAGCGTAGAGAGCAGGGGAGGCTACACCTTC. This chain links TRBV9 with TRBJ1-2; weak D call: TRBD1 (6 bases). The CDR3 contains 13 residues. Germline CDR1 is SGDLS and CDR2 is YYNGEE.